These T cell receptor beta chains were read from a single sample in a study of CD8 T cells in ankylosing spondylitis. MiXCR, applied by TCRdb to the 5' RACE reads, yields one record per CDR3 protein. The profile shows about 150,000 distinct CDR3 sequences, around 7.9% of them singletons. The material sequenced was blood, either unsorted or a sorted T cell fraction (not recorded which). The receptors derive from a female donor with ankylosing spondylitis or in good health (not recorded which). Each CDR3 is given with its conserved first and last residue. The D gene is left open where the match is weak. Clone size is not always given. Where it is, it says once, few, many or a class for expanded clones.

CASAQGMYGYTF	TGTGCCAGCGCCCAAGGCATGTATGGCTACACCTTC	12	-	TRBV14	TRBJ1-2	few
CATSATGKGSHEQFF	TGTGCCACCAGTGCGACAGGGAAGGGGAGCCATGAGCAGTTCTTC	15	TRBD1	TRBV24-1	TRBJ2-1	many
CSAGGTEAFF	TGCAGTGCGGGGGGAACTGAAGCTTTCTTT	10	-	TRBV20-1	TRBJ1-1	many
CASSLSGQGAYEQYF	TGTGCCAGCAGCTTGTCTGGACAGGGGGCTTACGAGCAGTACTTC	15	TRBD1	TRBV5-5	TRBJ2-7	few
CASSLFGTGTSSGENTEAFF	TGCGCCAGCAGCTTGTTTGGAACCGGGACATCAAGCGGGGAGAACACTGAAGCTTTCTTT	20	-	TRBV5-1	TRBJ1-1	many
CATSRAEYGYTF	TGTGCCACCAGCAGAGCAGAATATGGCTACACCTTC	12	-	TRBV15	TRBJ1-2	many
CASSFEGAAYNEQFF	TGCGCCAGCAGCTTCGAGGGGGCGGCCTACAATGAGCAGTTCTTC	15	TRBD1	TRBV5-1	TRBJ2-1	many
CASSQAGRTEQFF	TGCGCCAGCAGCCAAGCGGGGCGCACCGAGCAGTTCTTC	13	-	TRBV4-1	TRBJ2-1	many
CASSYSKLGAYEQYF	TGTGCCAGCAGTTATTCGAAACTGGGGGCCTACGAGCAGTACTTC	15	-	TRBV6-2/TRBV6-3	TRBJ2-7	many
CASSGIRNLIQYF	TGTGCCAGCAGCGGGATCCGAAACCTCATTCAGTACTTC	13	-	TRBV12-3/TRBV12-4	TRBJ2-4	many
CASSSTGTANTEAFF	TGTGCCAGCAGTTCCACCGGGACAGCTAACACTGAAGCTTTCTTT	15	TRBD1	TRBV12-3/TRBV12-4	TRBJ1-1	many
CASRQLPYEQYF	TGTGCCAGCAGACAACTCCCGTACGAGCAGTACTTC	12	-	TRBV28	TRBJ2-7	-
CASSPVASTDTQYF	TGTGCCAGCAGCCCCGTGGCCAGCACAGATACGCAGTATTTT	14	-	TRBV7-3	TRBJ2-3	many
CATSDGGDTQYF	TGTGCCACCAGTGATGGGGGAGATACGCAGTATTTT	12	-	TRBV24-1	TRBJ2-3	many
CASSLRGWDPSKSSNQPQHF	TGTGCCAGCAGTTTAAGGGGGTGGGACCCCTCGAAGAGTAGCAATCAGCCCCAGCATTTT	20	-	TRBV12-3/TRBV12-4	TRBJ1-5	many
CAISELPRDSNYGYTF	TGTGCCATCAGTGAATTACCCAGGGATTCTAACTATGGCTACACCTTC	16	-	TRBV10-3	TRBJ1-2	many
CASSPPAQPQHF	TGTGCCAGCTCACCACCGGCCCAGCCCCAGCATTTT	12	-	TRBV18	TRBJ1-5	-
CASSQASFGGATSQETQYF	TGTGCCAGCAGCCAAGCGTCTTTCGGGGGGGCCACGAGCCAAGAGACCCAGTACTTC	19	TRBD2	TRBV9	TRBJ2-5	few
CASSSSFNSPLHF	TGTGCCAGCAGTTCGTCCTTTAATTCACCCCTCCACTTT	13	-	TRBV6-5	TRBJ1-6	many
CASSQINEKLFF	TGTGCCAGCAGTCAGATCAATGAAAAACTGTTTTTT	12	-	TRBV12-3/TRBV12-4	TRBJ1-4	many
CASSDDEKLFF	TGTGCCAGCAGCGACGACGAAAAACTGTTTTTT	11	-	TRBV7-9	TRBJ1-4	many
CASSSDGYTGSYNEQFF	TGCGCCAGCAGCTCGGACGGATACACCGGCTCCTACAATGAGCAGTTCTTC	17	-	TRBV5-1	TRBJ2-1	many
CASSPTVNYGYTF	TGTGCCAGCAGCCCGACTGTCAACTATGGCTACACCTTC	13	-	TRBV7-2	TRBJ1-2	few
CASSQDLLARETQYF	TGTGCCAGCAGCCAAGATCTTCTAGCCCGGGAGACCCAGTACTTC	15	-	TRBV4-2	TRBJ2-5	many
CASSLSMSGGMNTQYF	TGCGCCAGCAGCTTGAGCATGTCAGGGGGCATGAATACGCAGTATTTT	16	TRBD1	TRBV5-1	TRBJ2-3	many
CASSRGHRASTGELFF	TGTGCCAGCAGCCGCGGACACAGAGCAAGCACCGGGGAGCTGTTTTTT	16	-	TRBV5-4	TRBJ2-2	-
CTCSLTLAGGPGPDTQYF	TGTACCTGCAGTTTAACCCTAGCGGGGGGGCCAGGTCCAGATACGCAGTATTTT	18	TRBD2	TRBV2	TRBJ2-3	-
CASSIVAGSEAFF	TGTGCCAGCAGCATAGTCGCCGGCTCTGAAGCTTTCTTT	13	-	TRBV9	TRBJ1-1	many
CASSRSPEGYNEQFF	TGCGCCAGCAGCCGTTCACCCGAGGGCTACAATGAGCAGTTCTTC	15	-	TRBV5-1	TRBJ2-1	many
CASSLDDRASNQPQHF	TGCGCCAGCAGCTTGGACGACAGGGCAAGCAATCAGCCCCAGCATTTT	16	TRBD1	TRBV5-1	TRBJ1-5	many
CASSEAGPREQYF	TGTGCCAGCAGTGAAGCAGGACCACGCGAGCAGTACTTC	13	-	TRBV6-1	TRBJ2-7	many
CASSPSTVSGNTIYF	TGTGCCAGCAGTCCGTCGACAGTCTCTGGAAACACCATATATTTT	15	-	TRBV12-3/TRBV12-4	TRBJ1-3	many
CASSSRGFTDTQYF	TGTGCCAGTAGCTCCCGGGGGTTCACAGATACGCAGTATTTT	14	-	TRBV19	TRBJ2-3	many
CASSGTGLAKNIQYF	TGTGCCAGCAGCGGGACAGGGTTAGCCAAAAACATTCAGTACTTC	15	TRBD1	TRBV12-3/TRBV12-4	TRBJ2-4	many
CSVRTRGSYNEQFF	TGCAGTGTTCGCACTAGAGGGTCCTACAATGAGCAGTTCTTC	14	-	TRBV20-1	TRBJ2-1	-
CASSILTGTSQSGELFF	TGCGCCAGCAGCATACTAACCGGGACTAGCCAGTCCGGGGAGCTGTTTTTT	17	TRBD2	TRBV5-1	TRBJ2-2	many
CASRPTASTDTQYF	TGCGCCAGCAGGCCGACGGCCAGCACAGATACGCAGTATTTT	14	-	TRBV5-1	TRBJ2-3	many
CASSFSGEQYF	TGTGCCAGCAGTTTCTCAGGCGAGCAGTACTTC	11	-	TRBV12-3/TRBV12-4	TRBJ2-7	many
CSADPGTGSMGQFF	TGCAGTGCCGACCCCGGGACAGGGAGCATGGGGCAGTTCTTC	14	TRBD1	TRBV20-1	TRBJ2-1	many
CSAPDRAKGNEQFF	TGCAGTGCGCCGGACAGGGCGAAGGGGAATGAGCAGTTCTTC	14	TRBD1	TRBV20-1	TRBJ2-1	many
CASSDRQGLSPLHF	TGTGCCAGCAGTGACCGACAGGGTTTGTCACCCCTCCACTTT	14	TRBD1	TRBV6-1	TRBJ1-6	many
CASSQAPGATGELFF	TGCGCCAGCAGCCAAGCTCCGGGAGCAACCGGGGAGCTGTTTTTT	15	-	TRBV4-3	TRBJ2-2	-
CASSLDGRTNTEAFF	TGTGCCAGCAGCTTAGATGGACGGACTAACACTGAAGCTTTCTTT	15	-	TRBV11-2	TRBJ1-1	many
CASSWDRAGTDEQYF	TGTGCCAGCAGCTGGGACAGGGCAGGCACGGACGAGCAGTACTTC	15	TRBD1	TRBV7-9	TRBJ2-7	many
CASGGPSGGYNSPLHF	TGTGCTAGTGGTGGTCCGTCTGGCGGCTATAATTCACCCCTCCACTTT	16	-	TRBV12-5	TRBJ1-6	many
CASSPRGDRTDTQYF	TGTGCCAGCAGCCCACGGGGAGATCGGACAGATACGCAGTATTTT	15	-	TRBV7-9	TRBJ2-3	many
CASSSGTTRETQYF	TGCGCCAGCAGCTCCGGGACCACGAGAGAGACCCAGTACTTC	14	-	TRBV5-1	TRBJ2-5	-
CASAPGQGYEQYF	TGTGCCAGCGCCCCGGGACAGGGCTATGAGCAGTACTTC	13	TRBD1	TRBV9	TRBJ2-7	many
CASSREGRETQYF	TGTGCCAGCAGCCGCGAAGGGCGTGAGACCCAGTACTTC	13	-	TRBV7-9	TRBJ2-5	-
CASSPKGGLQRSPDEQYF	TGTGCCAGCAGCCCCAAGGGTGGCCTTCAGCGGTCCCCAGACGAGCAGTACTTC	18	-	TRBV11-1	TRBJ2-7	many